A selection of T cell receptor beta chains follows, all from one sample in a study of T cell responses to AZD1222 COVID-19 vaccine. Profiled with immunoSEQ multiplex PCR; TCRdb holds only in-frame clones, not every one. The sample includes 130,000 or so clones, roughly nine tenths seen only once; the top ten take about 7.5%. Sequences were derived from peripheral blood, sampled 28 days after the second dose of the MenACWY control vaccine. The receptors come from an adult who received the MenACWY meningococcal vaccine as a control. Each CDR3 is given with its conserved first and last residue. The D gene is left open where the match is weak. Clone size is stated in some rows and not others, as once, few, many or a class when expanded.

v_call	d_call	clone_size	j_call	cdr3_nt	cdr3_aa
TRBV5-8	-	-	TRBJ1-1	TGTGCCAGCAGCTTGAGACAGAACACTGAAGCTTTCTTT	CASSLRQNTEAFF
TRBV24-1	-	-	TRBJ2-2	TGTGCCACCAGTGATTTTACAGGAGGTACCGGGGAGCTGTTTTTT	CATSDFTGGTGELFF
TRBV19	TRBD2	once	TRBJ2-5	TGTGCCAGTAGTCCCGGGCTAGCGGGGTCCCAAGAGACCCAGTACTTC	CASSPGLAGSQETQYF
TRBV11-3	TRBD2	once	TRBJ2-1	TGTGCCAGCAGCTTAGGGGAGGGACTAGCGGGAGGGAGGTCCTACAATGAGCAGTTCTTC	CASSLGEGLAGGRSYNEQFF
TRBV2	-	few	TRBJ2-7	TGTGCCAGCAGCGAGGCTACTAGACTCCTCGAGCAGTACTTC	CASSEATRLLEQYF
TRBV4-3	-	-	TRBJ2-2	TGCGCCAGCAGCCAAGTCAGAGGGGCGAAGGCCGGGGAGCTGTTTTTT	CASSQVRGAKAGELFF
TRBV9	-	-	TRBJ1-6	TGTGCCAGCAGCGTAGCGACAGGAAATAATTCACCCCTCCACTTT	CASSVATGNNSPLHF
TRBV12-3/TRBV12-4	TRBD1	-	TRBJ2-7	TGTGCCAGCAGCCTGACAGGGGTTGACGAGCAGTACTTC	CASSLTGVDEQYF
TRBV19	TRBD2	-	TRBJ2-3	TGTGCCAGTAGTGGACTAGCGGGGGGACTTAGCACAGATACGCAGTATTTT	CASSGLAGGLSTDTQYF
TRBV10-3	TRBD1	-	TRBJ2-1	TGTGCCATTGGGACAGGGGGTGGGGATGAGCAGTTCTTC	CAIGTGGGDEQFF
TRBV19	-	-	TRBJ1-1	TGTGCCAGTAGTATGAGTTATCGGGAGGGAAACACTGAAGCTTTCTTT	CASSMSYREGNTEAFF
TRBV7-3	TRBD1	-	TRBJ1-1	TGTGCCAGCAGCCCATCTGCCGGACAGGGGAACACTGAAGCTTTCTTT	CASSPSAGQGNTEAFF
TRBV7-3	-	once	TRBJ1-1	TGTGCCAGCAGTCCGGACGGTAACACTGAAGCTTTCTTT	CASSPDGNTEAFF
TRBV9	-	-	TRBJ2-3	TGTGCCAGCGGGCAGGAGGTAGATACGCAGTATTTT	CASGQEVDTQYF
TRBV6-5	-	-	TRBJ1-2	TGTGCCAGCAGTTACTCTGGTTTTTCAGGTGCTGGCTACACCTTC	CASSYSGFSGAGYTF
TRBV10-1	-	-	TRBJ1-2	TGCGCCAGCAGTGGGGCCCGGGAGTATGGCTACACCTTC	CASSGAREYGYTF
TRBV6-7	TRBD1	few	TRBJ1-6	TGTGCCAGCAGTGCCGGGAGGGACAGTCCCAAGTCACCCCTCCACTTT	CASSAGRDSPKSPLHF
TRBV6-6	TRBD1	once	TRBJ1-2	TGTGCCAGCAGTCGATCCGACAGGGCCGAGGGCTACACCTTC	CASSRSDRAEGYTF
TRBV13	-	-	TRBJ1-1	TGTGCCAGCAGCTTAGTGGGGTACACTGAAGCTTTCTTT	CASSLVGYTEAFF
TRBV7-2	-	-	TRBJ2-5	TGTGCCAGCAGCAGCGGACCGAACCAAGAGACCCAGTACTTC	CASSSGPNQETQYF
TRBV5-1	-	-	TRBJ2-5	TGCGCCAGCAGCTTGCAGGGTTCCCGAAACCAAGAGACCCAGTACTTC	CASSLQGSRNQETQYF